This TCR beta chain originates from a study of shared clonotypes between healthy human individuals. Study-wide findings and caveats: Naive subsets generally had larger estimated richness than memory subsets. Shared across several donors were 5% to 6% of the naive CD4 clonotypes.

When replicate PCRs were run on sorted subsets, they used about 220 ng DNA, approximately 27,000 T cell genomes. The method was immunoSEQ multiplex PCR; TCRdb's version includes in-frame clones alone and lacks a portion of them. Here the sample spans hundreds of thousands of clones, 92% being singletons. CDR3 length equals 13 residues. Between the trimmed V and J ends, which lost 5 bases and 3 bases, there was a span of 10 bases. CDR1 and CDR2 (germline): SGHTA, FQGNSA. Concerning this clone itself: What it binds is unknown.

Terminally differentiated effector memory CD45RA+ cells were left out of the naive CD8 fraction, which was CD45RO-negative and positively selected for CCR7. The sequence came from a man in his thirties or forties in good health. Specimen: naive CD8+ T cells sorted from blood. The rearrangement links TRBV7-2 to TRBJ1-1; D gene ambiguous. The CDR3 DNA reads TGTGCCAGCAGCGATGACGGGGACACTGAAGCTTTCTTT. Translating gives CASSDDGDTEAFF.